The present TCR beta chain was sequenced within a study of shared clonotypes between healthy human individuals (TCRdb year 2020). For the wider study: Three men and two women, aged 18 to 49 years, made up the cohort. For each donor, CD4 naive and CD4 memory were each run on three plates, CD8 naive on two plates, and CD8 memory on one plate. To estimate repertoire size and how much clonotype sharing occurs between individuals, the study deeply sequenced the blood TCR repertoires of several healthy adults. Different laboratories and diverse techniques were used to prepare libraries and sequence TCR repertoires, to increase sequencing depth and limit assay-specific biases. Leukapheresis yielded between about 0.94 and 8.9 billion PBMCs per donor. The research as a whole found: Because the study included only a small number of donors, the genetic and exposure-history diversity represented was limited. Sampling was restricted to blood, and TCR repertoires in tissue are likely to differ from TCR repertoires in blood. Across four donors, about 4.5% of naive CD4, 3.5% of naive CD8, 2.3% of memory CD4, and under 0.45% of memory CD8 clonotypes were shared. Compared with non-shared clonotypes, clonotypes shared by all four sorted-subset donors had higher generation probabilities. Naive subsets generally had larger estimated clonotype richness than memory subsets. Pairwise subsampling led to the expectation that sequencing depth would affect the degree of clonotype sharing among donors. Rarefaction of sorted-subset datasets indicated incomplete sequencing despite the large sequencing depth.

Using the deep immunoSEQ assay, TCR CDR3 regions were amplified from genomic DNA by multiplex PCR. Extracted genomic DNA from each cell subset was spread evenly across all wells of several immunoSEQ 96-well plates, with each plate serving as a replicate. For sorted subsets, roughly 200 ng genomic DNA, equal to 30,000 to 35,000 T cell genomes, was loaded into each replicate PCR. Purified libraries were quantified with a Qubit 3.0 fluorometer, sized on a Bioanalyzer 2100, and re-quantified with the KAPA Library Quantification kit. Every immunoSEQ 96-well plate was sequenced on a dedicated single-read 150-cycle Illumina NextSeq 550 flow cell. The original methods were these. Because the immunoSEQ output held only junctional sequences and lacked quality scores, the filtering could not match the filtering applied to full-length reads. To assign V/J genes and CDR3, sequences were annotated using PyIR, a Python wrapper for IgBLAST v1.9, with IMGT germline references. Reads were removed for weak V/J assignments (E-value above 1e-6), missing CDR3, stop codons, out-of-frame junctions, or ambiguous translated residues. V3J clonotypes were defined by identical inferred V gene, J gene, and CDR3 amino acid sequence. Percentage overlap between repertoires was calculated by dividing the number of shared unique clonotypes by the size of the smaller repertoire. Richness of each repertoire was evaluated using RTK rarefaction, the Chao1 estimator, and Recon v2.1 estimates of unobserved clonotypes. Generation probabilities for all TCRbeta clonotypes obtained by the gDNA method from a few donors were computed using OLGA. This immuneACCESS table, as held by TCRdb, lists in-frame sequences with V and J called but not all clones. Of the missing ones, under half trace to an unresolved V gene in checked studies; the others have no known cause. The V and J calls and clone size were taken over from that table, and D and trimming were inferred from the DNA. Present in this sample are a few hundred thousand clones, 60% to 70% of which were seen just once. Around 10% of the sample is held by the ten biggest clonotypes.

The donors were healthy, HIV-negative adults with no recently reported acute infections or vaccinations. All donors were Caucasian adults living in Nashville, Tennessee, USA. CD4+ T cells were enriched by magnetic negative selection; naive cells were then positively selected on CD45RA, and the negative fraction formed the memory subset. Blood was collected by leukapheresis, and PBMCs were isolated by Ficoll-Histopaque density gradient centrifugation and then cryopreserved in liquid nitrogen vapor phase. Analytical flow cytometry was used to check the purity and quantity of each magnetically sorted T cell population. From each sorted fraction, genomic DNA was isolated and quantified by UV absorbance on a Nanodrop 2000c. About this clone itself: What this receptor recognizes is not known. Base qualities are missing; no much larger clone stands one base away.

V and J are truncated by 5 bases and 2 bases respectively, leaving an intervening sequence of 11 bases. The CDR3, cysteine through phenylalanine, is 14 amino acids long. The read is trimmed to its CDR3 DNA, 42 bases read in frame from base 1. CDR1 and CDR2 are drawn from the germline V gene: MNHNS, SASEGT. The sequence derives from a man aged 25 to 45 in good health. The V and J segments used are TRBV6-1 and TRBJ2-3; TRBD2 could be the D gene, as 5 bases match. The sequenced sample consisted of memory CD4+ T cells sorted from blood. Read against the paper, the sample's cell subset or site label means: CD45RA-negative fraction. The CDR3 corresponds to CASSSAGYTDTQYF. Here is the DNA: TGTGCCAGCAGTAGCGCGGGCTACACAGATACGCAGTATTTT.